The subject of this entry is one TCR beta chain. What antigen it recognizes has not been identified. Base qualities were left out, and no much larger clone turns up one base away. The CDR3 measures 16 amino acids from cysteine to phenylalanine. Only the CDR3 DNA stays, 48 bases, in frame from base 1. Reading the germline V gene gives CDR1 SGHTA and CDR2 FQGNSA. Trimming removed 1 base from V and 7 bases from J; the gene matches leave 8 bases unexplained. This entry comes from a study of T cell repertoires in cytomegalovirus infection (dated by TCRdb to about 2019). Turning to the overall study: The HLA type of each donor mattered for the analysis, because public TCR beta signatures pointed to carriage of CMV infection along with the matching HLA type.

Points the paper makes about the study in general: In both this cohort and an independent roughly 360-donor cohort, the cumulative frequency of public TCR beta family members distinguished carriers of CMV infection plus the relevant HLA type. The ex vivo response was dominated by HLA-C-restricted CMV-specific TCR beta clonotypes, and the single most frequent clonotype in two of eight donors was supplied by these HLA-C-restricted clonotypes.

Sequencing was carried out with an Illumina HiSeq 1500. TCRdb handled the public reads itself, with Q25 trimming in fastp and clone calling in MiXCR, and kept productive beta chains. Here each entry gathers all rows of one CDR3 protein and keeps the most common genes and DNA. For this sample there are hundreds of thousands of distinct CDR3 sequences; roughly 18% appear just once. The ten biggest clones cover approximately 10% of the sample. The chain is encoded by TRBV7-2 joined to TRBJ2-2; the junction holds 8 bases that match TRBD2. Specimen: PBMCs. This TCR was sampled from a human donor in good health (CMV status not recorded). Some clones in this sample may be carry-over from other donors' samples. The DNA is as follows: TGTGCCAGCAGCTTAGGGGCTAGCGGGCTGGGCGGGGAGCTGTTTTTT. The resulting protein is CASSLGASGLGGELFF.